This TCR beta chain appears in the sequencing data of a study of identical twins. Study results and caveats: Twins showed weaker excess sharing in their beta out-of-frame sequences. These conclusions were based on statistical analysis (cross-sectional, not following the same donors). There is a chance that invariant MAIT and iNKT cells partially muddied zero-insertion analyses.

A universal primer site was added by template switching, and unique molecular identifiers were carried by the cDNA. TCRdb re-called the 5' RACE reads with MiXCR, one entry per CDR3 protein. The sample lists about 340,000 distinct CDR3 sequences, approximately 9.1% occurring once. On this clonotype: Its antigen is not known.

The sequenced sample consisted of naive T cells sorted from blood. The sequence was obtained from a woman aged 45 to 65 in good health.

The CDR3 protein is CASSYSGMGSYEQYF. The CDR3 DNA follows: TGTGCCAGCAGTTACAGCGGGATGGGCTCCTACGAGCAGTACTTC. This chain links TRBV6-5 with TRBJ2-7, with 7 bases aligning to TRBD2. Germline V gives CDR1 MNHEY, CDR2 SVGAGI. The ends lost 2 bases at V and 0 bases at J; junction bases unmatched: 4. The CDR3 covers 15 residues.